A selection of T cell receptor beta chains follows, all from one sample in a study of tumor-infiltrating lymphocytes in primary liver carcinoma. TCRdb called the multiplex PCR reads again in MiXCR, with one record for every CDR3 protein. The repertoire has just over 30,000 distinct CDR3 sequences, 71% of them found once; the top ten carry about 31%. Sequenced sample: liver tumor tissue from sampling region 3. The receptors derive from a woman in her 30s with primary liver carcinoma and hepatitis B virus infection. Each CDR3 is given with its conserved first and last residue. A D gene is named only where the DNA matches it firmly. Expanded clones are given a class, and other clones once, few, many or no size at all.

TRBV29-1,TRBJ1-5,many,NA,TGCAGCGTTGAAGAGTCGGGGGGGAATCAGCCACAGCATTTT,CSVEESGGNQPQHF
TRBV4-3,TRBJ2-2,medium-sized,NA,TGCGCCAGCAGCCAAGGGGCGGGGACCCTCACCGGGGAGCTGTTTTTT,CASSQGAGTLTGELFF
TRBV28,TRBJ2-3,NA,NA,TGTGCCAGCAGTCTTAACAGCGCTGATATGAAGTATTTT,CASSLNSADMKYF
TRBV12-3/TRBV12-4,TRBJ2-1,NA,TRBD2,TGTGTCAGCCACCTGTCCGGGACTAGCGGACTTGAGCAGTTCTTC,CVSHLSGTSGLEQFF
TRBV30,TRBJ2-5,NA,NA,TGTGCCTGGAGCTCGAGGCAGGACACCCTGTACTTC,CAWSSRQDTLYF
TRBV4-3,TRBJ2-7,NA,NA,TGCACCAGCAGTCAAGATTTTCCAGGGTCCTACGAACAGTACTTC,CTSSQDFPGSYEQYF
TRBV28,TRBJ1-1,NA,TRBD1,TGTGCCAGCAGCCTACACAGGGGGACAGAAGCTTTCTTT,CASSLHRGTEAFF
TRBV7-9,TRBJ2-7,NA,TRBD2,TGTGGCAGCAGCTGGGGACTAGTCGCACCTTACGAGCAATACTTC,CGSSWGLVAPYEQYF
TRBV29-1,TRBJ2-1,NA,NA,TGCAGCGCCCTAAGGGAATACAATAAGCTGTTCTTC,CSALREYNKLFF
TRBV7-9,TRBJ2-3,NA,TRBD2,TGTGCCATCAGCTTAGGACGTTCTAGCGGTAGCACAGATACGCAATATTTT,CAISLGRSSGSTDTQYF
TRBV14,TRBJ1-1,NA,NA,TGTGCCAGCAGCCATTCTGGGAGTGTGGCTTTTTTT,CASSHSGSVAFF
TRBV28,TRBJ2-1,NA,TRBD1,TGTGCCAGCAGATCCTGGACAGGGGAGGCTATTGAGCAGTTCTTC,CASRSWTGEAIEQFF